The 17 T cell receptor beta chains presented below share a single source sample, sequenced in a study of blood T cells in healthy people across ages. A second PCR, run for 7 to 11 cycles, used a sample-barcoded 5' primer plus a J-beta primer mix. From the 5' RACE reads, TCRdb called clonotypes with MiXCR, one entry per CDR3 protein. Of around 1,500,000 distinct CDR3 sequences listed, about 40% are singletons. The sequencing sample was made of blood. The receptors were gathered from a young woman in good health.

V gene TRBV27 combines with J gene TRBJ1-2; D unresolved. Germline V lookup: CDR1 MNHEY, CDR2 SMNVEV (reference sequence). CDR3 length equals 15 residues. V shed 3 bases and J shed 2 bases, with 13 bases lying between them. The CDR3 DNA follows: TGTGCCAGCAGTTTCTCACCGGGAACAAACTATGGCTACACCTTC. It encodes CASSFSPGTNYGYTF.

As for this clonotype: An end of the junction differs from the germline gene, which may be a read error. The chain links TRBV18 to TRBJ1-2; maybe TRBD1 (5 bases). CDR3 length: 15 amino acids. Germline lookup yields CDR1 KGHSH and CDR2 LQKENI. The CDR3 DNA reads TGTGCCAGCTCAACGTCACAGGATTCTAAATATGGCTACACCTTC. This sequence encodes CASSTSQDSKYGYTF. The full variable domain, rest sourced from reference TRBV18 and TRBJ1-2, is NAGVMQNPRHLVRRRGQEARLRCSPMKGHSHVYWYRQLPEEGLKFMVYLQKENIIDESGMPKERFSAEFPKEGPSILRIQQVVRGDSAAYFCASSTSQDSKYGYTFGSGTRLTVV.

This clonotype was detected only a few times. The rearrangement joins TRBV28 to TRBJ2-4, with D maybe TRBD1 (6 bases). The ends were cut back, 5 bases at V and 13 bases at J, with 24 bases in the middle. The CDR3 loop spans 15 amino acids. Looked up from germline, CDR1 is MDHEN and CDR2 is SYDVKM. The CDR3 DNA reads TGTGCCAGCAGTCCCTCGGCAGGGGTTTCTCATGAGCAGTACTTC. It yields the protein CASSPSAGVSHEQYF.

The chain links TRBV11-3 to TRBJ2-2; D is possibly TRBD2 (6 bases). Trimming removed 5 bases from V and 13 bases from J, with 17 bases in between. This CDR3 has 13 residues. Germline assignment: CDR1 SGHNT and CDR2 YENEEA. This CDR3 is CASSQEGSSGLFF. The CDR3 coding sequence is TGTGCCAGCAGCCAGGAGGGGTCGTCAGGGCTGTTTTTT.

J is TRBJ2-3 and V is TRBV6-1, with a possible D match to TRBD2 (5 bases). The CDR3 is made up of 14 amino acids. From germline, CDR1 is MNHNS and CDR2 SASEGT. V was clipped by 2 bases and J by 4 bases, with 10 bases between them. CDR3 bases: TGTGCCAGCAGTGAAAGCCTAGCCCCAGATACGCAGTATTTT. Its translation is CASSESLAPDTQYF.

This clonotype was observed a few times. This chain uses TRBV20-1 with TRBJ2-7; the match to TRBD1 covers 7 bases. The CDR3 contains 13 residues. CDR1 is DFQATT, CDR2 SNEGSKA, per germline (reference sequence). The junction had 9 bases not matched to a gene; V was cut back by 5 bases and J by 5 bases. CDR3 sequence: CSAGTQGPNEQYF. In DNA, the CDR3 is TGCAGTGCTGGGACACAGGGGCCCAACGAGCAGTACTTC.

The CDR3 DNA reads as TGTGCCAGCAGCTCAAAGGCCGGGACGCCGGACCGAAATGAGCAGTTCTTC. Encoded protein: CASSSKAGTPDRNEQFF. The chain combines TRBV7-9 with TRBJ2-1; D may correspond to TRBD1 or TRBD2 (5 bases each). Germline values: CDR1 SEHNR, CDR2 FQNEAQ (reference sequence). V was trimmed by 4 bases and J by 7 bases, leaving 23 bases between them. The CDR3 is made up of 17 amino acids. Full variable domain (outside the CDR3, taken from reference TRBV7-9 and TRBJ2-1): DTGVSQNPRHKITKRGQNVTFRCDPISEHNRLYWYRQTLGQGPEFLTYFQNEAQLEKSRLLSDRFSAERPKGSFSTLEIQRTEQGDSAMYLCASSSKAGTPDRNEQFFGPGTRLTVL.

In DNA, the CDR3 is TGTGCCAGCCAGGGAGTGGAGCTCGAGCAGTACTTC. Protein product: CASQGVELEQYF. The chain recombines TRBV9 with TRBJ2-7, with D possibly being TRBD1 or TRBD2 (5 bases each). V lost 7 bases to trimming and J lost 6 bases, with 14 bases between them. The CDR3 contains 12 residues. Germline CDR1 is SGDLS and CDR2 is YYNGEE.

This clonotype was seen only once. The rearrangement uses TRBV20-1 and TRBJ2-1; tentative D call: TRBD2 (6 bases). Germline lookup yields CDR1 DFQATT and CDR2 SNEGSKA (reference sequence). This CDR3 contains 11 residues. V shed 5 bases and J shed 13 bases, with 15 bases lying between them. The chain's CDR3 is CSAQPGETQFF. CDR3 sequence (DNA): TGCAGTGCTCAACCGGGAGAGACCCAGTTCTTC.

This CDR3 is CSAVSGQGATDTQYF. Here the CDR3 DNA reads TGCAGTGCTGTGTCCGGACAGGGGGCAACAGATACGCAGTATTTT. The chain links TRBV20-1 to TRBJ2-3; the match to TRBD1 covers 11 bases. Germline V gene sequence: CDR1 DFQATT, CDR2 SNEGSKA (reference sequence). The J segment lost 3 bases and the V segment lost 5 bases, leaving 7 bases of the junction unmatched. CDR3 length: 15 amino acids.

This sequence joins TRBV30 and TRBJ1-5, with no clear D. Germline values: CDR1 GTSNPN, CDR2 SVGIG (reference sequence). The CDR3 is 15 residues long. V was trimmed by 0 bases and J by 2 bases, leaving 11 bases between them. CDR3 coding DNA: TGTGCCTGGAGTGTCCCGGAGGAGCGCAATCAGCCCCAGCATTTT. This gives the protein CAWSVPEERNQPQHF.

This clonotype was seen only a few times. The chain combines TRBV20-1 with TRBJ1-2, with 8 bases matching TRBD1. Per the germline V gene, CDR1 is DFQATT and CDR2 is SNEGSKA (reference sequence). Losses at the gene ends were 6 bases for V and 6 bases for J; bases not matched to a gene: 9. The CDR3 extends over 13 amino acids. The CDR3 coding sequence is TGCAGTGCCCAGACAGGGGAGCAACATGGCTACACCTTC. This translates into CSAQTGEQHGYTF.

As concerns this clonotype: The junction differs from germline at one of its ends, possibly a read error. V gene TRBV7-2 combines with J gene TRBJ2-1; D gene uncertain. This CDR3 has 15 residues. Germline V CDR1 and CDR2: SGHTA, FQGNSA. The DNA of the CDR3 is TGTGCCAGCAGCTTAGTCCTAGGTCCGTACAATGGGCAGTTCTTC. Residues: CASSLVLGPYNGQFF.

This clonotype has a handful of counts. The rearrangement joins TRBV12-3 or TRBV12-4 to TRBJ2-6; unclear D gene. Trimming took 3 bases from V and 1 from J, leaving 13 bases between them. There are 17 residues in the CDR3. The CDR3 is CASSLRQALSGANVLTF. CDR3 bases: TGTGCCAGCAGTTTGCGGCAGGCATTGTCTGGGGCCAACGTCCTGACTTTC.

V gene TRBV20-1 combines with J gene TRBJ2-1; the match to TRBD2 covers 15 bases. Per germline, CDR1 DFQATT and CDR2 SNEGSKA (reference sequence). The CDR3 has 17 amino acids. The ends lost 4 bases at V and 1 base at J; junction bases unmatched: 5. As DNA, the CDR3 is TGCAGTGCTAATGGACTAGCGGGGGGGCGTTCCTACAATGAGCAGTTCTTC. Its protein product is CSANGLAGGRSYNEQFF.

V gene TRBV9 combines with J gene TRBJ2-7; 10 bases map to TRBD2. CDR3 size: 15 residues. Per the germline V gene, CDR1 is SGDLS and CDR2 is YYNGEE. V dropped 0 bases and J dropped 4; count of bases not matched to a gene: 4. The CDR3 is CASSVAASGGYEQYF. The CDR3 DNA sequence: TGTGCCAGCAGCGTAGCTGCTAGCGGGGGTTACGAGCAGTACTTC. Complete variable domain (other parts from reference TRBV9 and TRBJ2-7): DSGVTQTPKHLITATGQRVTLRCSPRSGDLSVYWYQQSLDQGLQFLIQYYNGEERAKGNILERFSAQQFPDLHSELNLSSLELGDSALYFCASSVAASGGYEQYFGPGTRLTVT.

This CDR3 reads CASSIRQGETQYF. For the CDR3, the DNA is TGTGCCAGCAGCATCCGACAGGGAGAGACCCAGTACTTC. The chain uses TRBV7-2 and TRBJ2-5, with 7 bases that match TRBD1. Losses at the gene ends were 5 bases for V and 4 bases for J; bases not matched to a gene: 4. The CDR3 sequence is 13 residues long. CDR1 SGHTA and CDR2 FQGNSA come from the germline V gene.